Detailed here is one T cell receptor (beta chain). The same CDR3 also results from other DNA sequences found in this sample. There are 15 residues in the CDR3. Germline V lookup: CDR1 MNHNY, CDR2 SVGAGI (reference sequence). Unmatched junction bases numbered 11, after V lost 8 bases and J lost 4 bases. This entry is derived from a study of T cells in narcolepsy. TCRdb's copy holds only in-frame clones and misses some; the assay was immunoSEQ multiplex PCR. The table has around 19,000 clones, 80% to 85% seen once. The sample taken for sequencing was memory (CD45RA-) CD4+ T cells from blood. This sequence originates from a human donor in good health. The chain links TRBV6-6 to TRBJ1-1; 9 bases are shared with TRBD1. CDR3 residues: CASSNLETGGTEAFF. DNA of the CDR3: TGTGCCAGCTCTAACCTAGAGACAGGGGGCACTGAAGCTTTCTTT.